This T cell receptor (beta chain) was obtained from a study of cytomegalovirus exposure and HLA in healthy donors. The ends lost 2 bases at V and 6 bases at J; junction bases unmatched: 5. The CDR3 is 15 residues long. Germline loops: CDR1 MNHNY, CDR2 SVGAGI (reference sequence). Primers: 60 Vbeta forward and 13 Jbeta reverse. Sequenced by immunoSEQ multiplex PCR; TCRdb stores in-frame clones only, minus some. The sample yields about 140,000 clones, about three quarters seen once. The sequenced sample was PBMCs. This sequence was found in a human donor in good health. The V and J genes are TRBV6-6 and TRBJ2-1; 9 bases map to TRBD2. The chain's CDR3 is CASSYRAGGLNEQFF. The CDR3 DNA follows: TGTGCCAGCAGTTACCGTGCGGGAGGGCTCAATGAGCAGTTCTTC.